In this sample, the clone carrying this TCR beta chain turned up a few times. The entry originates in a study of blood T cells in healthy people across ages. The CDR3 length is 13 residues. Germline assignment: CDR1 SGHTA and CDR2 FQGNSA. Trimming removed 3 bases from V and 0 bases from J, with 6 bases in between. Combining a sample-barcoded 5' primer with a J-beta primer mix, a second PCR ran for roughly 7 to 12 cycles. Each CDR3 protein gets one entry after TCRdb re-called the 5' RACE reads with MiXCR. The sample has 1.2 million to 1.5 million distinct CDR3 sequences; around 39% are singletons. The chain joins TRBV7-2 to TRBJ2-7; D not certain. The sequence derives from a young woman in good health. The sequenced sample was blood. Here the CDR3 reads CASSFPHSYEQYF. The CDR3 DNA sequence: TGTGCCAGCAGCTTTCCCCACTCCTACGAGCAGTACTTC.